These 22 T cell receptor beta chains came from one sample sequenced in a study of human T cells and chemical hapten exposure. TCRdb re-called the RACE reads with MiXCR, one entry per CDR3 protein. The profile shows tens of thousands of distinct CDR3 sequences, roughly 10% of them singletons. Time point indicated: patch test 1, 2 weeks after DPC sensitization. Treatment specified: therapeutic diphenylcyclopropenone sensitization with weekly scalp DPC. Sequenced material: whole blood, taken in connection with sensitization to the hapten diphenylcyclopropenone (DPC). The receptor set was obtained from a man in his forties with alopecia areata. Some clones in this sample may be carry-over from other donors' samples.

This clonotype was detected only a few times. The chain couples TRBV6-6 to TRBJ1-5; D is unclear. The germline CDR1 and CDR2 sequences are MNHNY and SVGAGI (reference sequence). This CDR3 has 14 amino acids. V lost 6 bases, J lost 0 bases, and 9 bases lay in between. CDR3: CASSLDPSNQPQHF. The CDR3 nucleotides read TGTGCCAGCAGCCTGGACCCTAGCAATCAGCCCCAGCATTTT.

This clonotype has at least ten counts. CDR3 sequence: CASSVRQREKLFF. The CDR3 nucleotides are TGTGCCAGCAGCGTGAGACAGCGTGAAAAACTGTTTTTT. The chain has TRBV14 and TRBJ1-4; the D gene is possibly TRBD1 (5 bases). V shed 5 bases and J shed 7 bases, with 11 bases lying between them. Germline values: CDR1 SGHDN, CDR2 FVKESK. The CDR3 sequence is 13 residues long. The full variable domain, with the rest looked up from reference TRBV14 and TRBJ1-4, is EAGVTQFPSHSVIEKGQTVTLRCDPISGHDNLYWYRRVMGKEIKFLLHFVKESKQDESGMPNNRFLAERTGGTYSTLKVQPAELEDSGVYFCASSVRQREKLFFGSGTQLSVL.

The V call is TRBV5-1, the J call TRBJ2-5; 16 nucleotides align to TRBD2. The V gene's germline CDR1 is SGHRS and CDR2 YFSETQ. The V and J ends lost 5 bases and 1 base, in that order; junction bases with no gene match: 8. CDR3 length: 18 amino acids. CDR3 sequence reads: CASRAGTSGRAGQETQYF. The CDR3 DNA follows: TGCGCCAGCAGGGCCGGGACTAGCGGGAGGGCCGGCCAAGAGACCCAGTACTTC. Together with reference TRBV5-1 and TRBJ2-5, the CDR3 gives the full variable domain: KAGVTQTPRYLIKTRGQQVTLSCSPISGHRSVSWYQQTPGQGLQFLFEYFSETQRNKGNFPGRFSGRQFSNSRSEMNVSTLELGDSALYLCASRAGTSGRAGQETQYFGPGTRLLVL.

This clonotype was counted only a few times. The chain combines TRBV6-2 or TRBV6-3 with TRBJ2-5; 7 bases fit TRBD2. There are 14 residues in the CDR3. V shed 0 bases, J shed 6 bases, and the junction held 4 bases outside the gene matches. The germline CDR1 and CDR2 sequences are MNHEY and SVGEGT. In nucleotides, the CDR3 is TGTGCCAGCAGTTACTCCCCTAGCGGCCAGACCCAGTACTTC. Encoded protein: CASSYSPSGQTQYF.

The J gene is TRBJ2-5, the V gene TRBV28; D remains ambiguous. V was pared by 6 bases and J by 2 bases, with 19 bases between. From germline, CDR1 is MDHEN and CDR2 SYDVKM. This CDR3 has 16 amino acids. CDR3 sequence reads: CASRTKGPIFQETQYF. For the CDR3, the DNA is TGTGCCAGCAGAACAAAGGGCCCGATATTTCAAGAGACCCAGTACTTC.

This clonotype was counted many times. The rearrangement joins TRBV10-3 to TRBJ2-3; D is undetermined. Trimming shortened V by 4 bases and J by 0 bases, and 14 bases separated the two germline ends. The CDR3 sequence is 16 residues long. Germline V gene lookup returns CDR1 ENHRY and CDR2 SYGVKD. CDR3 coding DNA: TGTGCCATCAGTGTGGGCGGAGAACCAAGCACAGATACGCAGTATTTT. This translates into CAISVGGEPSTDTQYF.

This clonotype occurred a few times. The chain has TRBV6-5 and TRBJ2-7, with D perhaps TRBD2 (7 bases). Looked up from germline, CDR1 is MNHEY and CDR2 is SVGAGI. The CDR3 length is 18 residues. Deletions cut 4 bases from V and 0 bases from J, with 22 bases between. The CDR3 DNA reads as TGTGCCAGCAGTTCCACCCGGGGGGCTAGCGGTTCCTCCTACGAGCAGTACGTC. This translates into CASSSTRGASGSSYEQYV.

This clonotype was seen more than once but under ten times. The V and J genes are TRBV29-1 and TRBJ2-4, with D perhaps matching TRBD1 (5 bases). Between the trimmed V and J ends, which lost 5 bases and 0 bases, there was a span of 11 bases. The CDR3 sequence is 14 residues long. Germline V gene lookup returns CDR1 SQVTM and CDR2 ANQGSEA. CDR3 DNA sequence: TGCAGCGTTCGCAGGGCACTAGCCAAAAACATTCAGTACTTC. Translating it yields CSVRRALAKNIQYF.

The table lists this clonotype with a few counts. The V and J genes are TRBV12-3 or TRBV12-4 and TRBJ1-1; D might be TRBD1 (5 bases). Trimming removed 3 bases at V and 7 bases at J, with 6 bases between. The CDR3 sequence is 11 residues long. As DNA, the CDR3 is TGTGCCAGCAGTTTCAGGGTTGAAGCTTTCTTT. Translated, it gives CASSFRVEAFF.

Here the CDR3 DNA reads TGCAGTGCTAGAGACGGGGACACAACAATCTCCTACGAGCAGTACTTC. This sequence encodes CSARDGDTTISYEQYF. V and J are TRBV20-1 and TRBJ2-7; TRBD1 is a possible D gene (6 bases). Germline V lookup: CDR1 DFQATT, CDR2 SNEGSKA (reference sequence). V was trimmed by 0 bases and J by 0 bases, leaving 15 bases between them. This CDR3 is built from 16 residues.

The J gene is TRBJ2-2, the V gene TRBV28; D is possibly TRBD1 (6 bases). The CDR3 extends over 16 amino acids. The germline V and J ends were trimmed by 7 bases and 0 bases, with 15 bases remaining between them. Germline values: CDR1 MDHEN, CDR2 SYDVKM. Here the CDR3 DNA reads TGTGCCAGCACCCTATCGCAGGGGTCGAACACCGGGGAGCTGTTTTTT. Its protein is CASTLSQGSNTGELFF.

CDR3: CASSLGQLLGGKAFF. The CDR3 DNA sequence: TGTGCCAGCAGCTTAGGACAGCTCCTAGGGGGGAAAGCTTTCTTT. V is TRBV7-2 and J is TRBJ1-1; possible D gene TRBD1, 6 bases. CDR1 SGHTA and CDR2 FQGNSA come from the germline V gene. The CDR3 is made up of 15 amino acids. Trimming shortened V by 1 base and J by 9 bases, and 18 bases separated the two germline ends.

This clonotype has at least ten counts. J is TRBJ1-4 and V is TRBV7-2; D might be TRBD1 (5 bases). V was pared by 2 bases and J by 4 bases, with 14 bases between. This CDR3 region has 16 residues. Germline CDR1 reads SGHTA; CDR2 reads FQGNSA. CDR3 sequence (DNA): TGTGCCAGCAGCTTACCCTCAGGGCTTTTTAATGAAAAACTGTTTTTT. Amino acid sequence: CASSLPSGLFNEKLFF.

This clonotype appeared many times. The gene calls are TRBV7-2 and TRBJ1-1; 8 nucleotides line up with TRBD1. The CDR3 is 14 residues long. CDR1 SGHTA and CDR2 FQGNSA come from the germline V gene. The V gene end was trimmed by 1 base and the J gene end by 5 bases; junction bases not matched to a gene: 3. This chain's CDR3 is CASSLGTGLTEAFF. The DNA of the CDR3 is TGTGCCAGCAGCTTAGGGACAGGGTTGACTGAAGCTTTCTTT.

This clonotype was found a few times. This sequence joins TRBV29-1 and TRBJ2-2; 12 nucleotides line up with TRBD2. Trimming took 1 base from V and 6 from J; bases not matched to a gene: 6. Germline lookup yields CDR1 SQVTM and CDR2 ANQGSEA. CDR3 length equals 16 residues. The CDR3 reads CSVEVRTSGAPGELFF. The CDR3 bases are TGCAGCGTTGAAGTACGGACTAGCGGGGCGCCCGGGGAGCTGTTTTTT.

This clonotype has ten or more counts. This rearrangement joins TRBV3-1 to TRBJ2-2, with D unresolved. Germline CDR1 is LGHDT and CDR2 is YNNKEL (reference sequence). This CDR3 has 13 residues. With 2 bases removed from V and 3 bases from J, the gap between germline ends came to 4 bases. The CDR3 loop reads CASSQYYTGELFF. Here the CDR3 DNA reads TGTGCCAGCAGCCAATATTACACCGGGGAGCTGTTTTTT.

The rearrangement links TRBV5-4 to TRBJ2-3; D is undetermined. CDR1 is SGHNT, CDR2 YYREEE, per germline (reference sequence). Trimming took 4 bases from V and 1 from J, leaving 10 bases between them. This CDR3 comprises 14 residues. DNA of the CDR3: TGTGCCAGCAGCGCTCCGACGGGCACAGATACGCAGTATTTT. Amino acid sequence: CASSAPTGTDTQYF.

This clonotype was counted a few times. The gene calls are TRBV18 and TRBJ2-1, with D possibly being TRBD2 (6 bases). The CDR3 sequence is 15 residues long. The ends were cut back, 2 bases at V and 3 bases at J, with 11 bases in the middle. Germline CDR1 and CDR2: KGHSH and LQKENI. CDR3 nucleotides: TGTGCCAGCTCACCAGGGGGGACTCACTACAATGAGCAGTTCTTC. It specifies CASSPGGTHYNEQFF.

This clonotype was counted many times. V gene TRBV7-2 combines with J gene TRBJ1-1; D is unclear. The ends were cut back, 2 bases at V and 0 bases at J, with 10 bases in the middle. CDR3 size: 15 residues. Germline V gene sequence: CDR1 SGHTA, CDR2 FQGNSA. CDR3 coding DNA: TGTGCCAGCAGCTTAACGTCCGGACTGAACACTGAAGCTTTCTTT. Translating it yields CASSLTSGLNTEAFF.

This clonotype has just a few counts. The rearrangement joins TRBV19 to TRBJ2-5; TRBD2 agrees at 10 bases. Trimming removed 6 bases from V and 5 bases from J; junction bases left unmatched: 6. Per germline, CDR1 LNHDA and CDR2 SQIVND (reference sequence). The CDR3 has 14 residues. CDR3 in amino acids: CASSWTSGAETQYF. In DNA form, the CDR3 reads TGTGCCAGTAGCTGGACTAGCGGAGCTGAGACCCAGTACTTC. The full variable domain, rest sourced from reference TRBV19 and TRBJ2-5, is DGGITQSPKYLFRKEGQNVTLSCEQNLNHDAMYWYRQDPGQGLRLIYYSQIVNDFQKGDIAEGYSVSREKKESFPLTVTSAQKNPTAFYLCASSWTSGAETQYFGPGTRLLVL.

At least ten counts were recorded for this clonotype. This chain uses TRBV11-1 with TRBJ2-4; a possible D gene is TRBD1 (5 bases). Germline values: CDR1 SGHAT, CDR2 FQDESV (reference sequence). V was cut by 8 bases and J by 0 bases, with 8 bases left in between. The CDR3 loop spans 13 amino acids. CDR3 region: CASSREAKNIQYF. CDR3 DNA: TGTGCCAGCTCCAGGGAAGCCAAAAACATTCAGTACTTC.

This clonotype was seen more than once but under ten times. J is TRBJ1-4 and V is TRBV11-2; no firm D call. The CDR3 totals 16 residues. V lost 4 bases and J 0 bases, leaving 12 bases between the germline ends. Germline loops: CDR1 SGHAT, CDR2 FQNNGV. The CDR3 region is CASSSMSTATNEKLFF. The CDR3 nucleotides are TGTGCCAGCAGCTCGATGAGTACCGCAACTAATGAAAAACTGTTTTTT.